These 18 T cell receptor beta chains were sequenced from one sample in a study of sequential checkpoint blockade in melanoma. Sequencing was performed with immunoSEQ multiplex PCR; in TCRdb, only in-frame clones are kept and a portion is missing. Of more than 9,000 clones listed, more than 70% are singletons. Noted treatment: randomized to nivolumab then ipilimumab (arm A) or the reverse (arm B). The sample here was CD8+ T cells sorted from blood (inferred from file names), taken from a patient given nivolumab and ipilimumab in sequence. The receptors were sampled from a human donor with melanoma.

The V call is TRBV7-9, the J call TRBJ2-1; D remains ambiguous. The length of the CDR3 is 13 residues. The V end lost 4 bases, the J end lost 4 bases, and 8 bases lay between the germline ends. CDR1 is SEHNR and CDR2 is FQNEAQ in the germline V gene (reference sequence). The CDR3 bases are TGTGCCAGCAGCTCTAACAGTTACAATGAGCAGTTCTTC. Translated: CASSSNSYNEQFF. Full variable domain (missing parts from reference TRBV7-9 and TRBJ2-1): DTGVSQNPRHKITKRGQNVTFRCDPISEHNRLYWYRQTLGQGPEFLTYFQNEAQLEKSRLLSDRFSAERPKGSFSTLEIQRTEQGDSAMYLCASSSNSYNEQFFGPGTRLTVL.

The rearrangement joins TRBV14 to TRBJ1-1; TRBD1 aligns across 7 bases. With 4 bases clipped from V and 0 bases from J, the junction kept 8 bases outside the gene matches. This CDR3 is built from 16 residues. Germline V gene data show CDR1 as SGHDN and CDR2 as FVKESK. The CDR3 coding sequence is TGTGCCAGCAGCCCAGTAGGACAGGCGTTGAACACTGAAGCTTTCTTT. Protein product: CASSPVGQALNTEAFF.

About this clone: Germline is not matched at one junction end, which may reflect a read error. The chain carries TRBV7-7 and TRBJ2-1; 8 bases fit TRBD2. Germline assignment: CDR1 SSHAT and CDR2 FNYEAQ (reference sequence). The CDR3 totals 16 residues. The CDR3 reads CASSLPGGPSYNEQFF. The CDR3 DNA follows: TGTGCTAGCAGCTTGCCGGGGGGGCCCTCCTACAATGAGCAGTTCTTC.

The chain carries TRBV19 and TRBJ2-5; perhaps TRBD2 as D (6 bases). The DNA end lines up better with TRBJ2-7; the J call may be wrong. Germline loops: CDR1 LNHDA, CDR2 SQIVND (reference sequence). CDR3 length equals 12 residues. The CDR3: CASSIGGNEQYF. Written as DNA, the CDR3 is TGTGCCAGTAGTATCGGGGGAAACGAGCAGTACTTC.

V is TRBV7-9 and J is TRBJ1-2, with D possibly being TRBD1 (5 bases). The germline CDR1 and CDR2 sequences are SEHNR and FQNEAQ (reference sequence). Trimming shortened V by 5 bases and J by 8 bases, and 15 bases separated the two germline ends. The CDR3 is made up of 13 amino acids. In nucleotides, the CDR3 is TGTGCCAGCAGCGCTCTGGGGGGAGACGGCTACACCTTC. Translating gives CASSALGGDGYTF.

V usage is TRBV7-9 and J usage is TRBJ1-2, with 9 bases fitting TRBD1. Germline CDR1 reads SEHNR; CDR2 reads FQNEAQ (reference sequence). Trimming cost V 5 bases and J 8 bases; bases outside gene matches: 12. CDR3 size: 15 residues. The CDR3 DNA reads as TGTGCCAGCAGCACCACCGGGACAGGGACTCGCGGCTACACCTTC. It specifies CASSTTGTGTRGYTF.

This chain connects TRBV18 to TRBJ1-1; 10 nucleotides agree with TRBD1. With V trimmed by 3 bases and J by 5 bases, 9 bases remained unmatched. The germline V gene has CDR1 KGHSH and CDR2 LQKENI. This CDR3 has 16 amino acids. The CDR3 protein is CASSPGWDRGETEAFF. The CDR3 DNA follows: TGTGCCAGCTCACCGGGATGGGACAGGGGTGAGACTGAAGCTTTCTTT.

The chain employs TRBV29-1 and TRBJ2-1; no firm D call. Trimming pared 3 bases from V and 3 bases from J, leaving 15 bases between. The CDR3 covers 15 residues. The germline CDR1 and CDR2 sequences are SQVTM and ANQGSEA. CDR3 coding DNA: TGCAGCGTTGAGGGTGAGGTCCTCGGCTACAATGAGCAGTTCTTC. Translating it yields CSVEGEVLGYNEQFF.

The chain links TRBV27 to TRBJ2-5; the match to TRBD2 covers 7 bases. Germline CDR1 reads MNHEY; CDR2 reads SMNVEV (reference sequence). The CDR3 sequence is 13 residues long. The J segment lost 3 bases and the V segment lost 8 bases, leaving 6 bases of the junction unmatched. The CDR3, as DNA: TGTGCCAGCGGCGAGCTAGCGGAAGAGACCCAGTACTTC. Its translation: CASGELAEETQYF.

The chain uses TRBV13 and TRBJ1-2; D might be TRBD1 (5 bases). The CDR3 is 16 residues long. The germline CDR1 and CDR2 sequences are PRHDT and FYEKMQ (reference sequence). The V end was cut by 1 base, the J end by 0 bases, with 12 bases between. The chain's CDR3 is CASSLVYDSSNYGYTF. The CDR3 DNA reads as TGTGCCAGCAGCTTAGTTTATGACAGTTCTAACTATGGCTACACCTTC.

This sequence joins TRBV5-5 and TRBJ2-7; TRBD1 aligns across 9 bases. With V trimmed by 3 bases and J by 3 bases, 7 bases remained unmatched. Germline V CDR1 and CDR2: SGHKS, YYEKEE (reference sequence). CDR3 length equals 15 residues. For the CDR3, the DNA is TGTGCCAGCAGCTCGCCGGGACAGGGAGTCTACGAGCAGTACTTC. This encodes CASSSPGQGVYEQYF.

V usage is TRBV6-5 and J usage is TRBJ2-7; weak D call: TRBD2 (7 bases). Germline CDR1 and CDR2: MNHEY and SVGAGI. Trimming pared 6 bases from V and 5 bases from J, leaving 17 bases between. The CDR3 is made up of 14 amino acids. DNA for the CDR3: TGTGCCAGCAGCTCGGCGGGGGCAGGAAACGAGCAGTACTTC. Translating gives CASSSAGAGNEQYF.

The chain employs TRBV7-9 and TRBJ2-7; 8 nucleotides line up with TRBD2. CDR3 length: 15 residues. V lost 1 base and J lost 9; bases outside the gene matches: 11. CDR1 SEHNR and CDR2 FQNEAQ come from the germline V gene (reference sequence). As DNA, the CDR3 is TGTGCCAGCAGCTTAGTGGTAGCGGGACCCTCTTGGCAGTACTTC. It codes for CASSLVVAGPSWQYF.

This clone was detected once. CDR3 residues: CSVEKRLEQFF. Written as DNA, the CDR3 is TGCAGCGTTGAAAAGCGCCTAGAGCAGTTCTTC. This chain joins TRBV29-1 and TRBJ2-1, with D unresolved. Germline V gives CDR1 SQVTM, CDR2 ANQGSEA. Trimming removed 2 bases from V and 10 bases from J, with 9 bases in between. This CDR3 comprises 11 residues.

The rearrangement joins TRBV6-4 to TRBJ2-1; D perhaps matches TRBD2 (5 bases). Trimming cost V 2 bases and J 8 bases, with 13 bases left between them. Germline V gives CDR1 MRHNA, CDR2 SNTAGT. The CDR3 is 14 residues long. CDR3 in DNA: TGTGCCAGCAGTGACACGGCTTATAGCGATGAGCAGTTCTTC. Protein: CASSDTAYSDEQFF.

The chain carries TRBV25-1 and TRBJ2-5; 11 nucleotides agree with TRBD1. The DNA end favors TRBJ2-7, so the J call may be wrong. The CDR3 is 15 residues long. The germline gives CDR1 MGHDK, CDR2 SYGVNS. CDR3 amino acids: CASSVLTGTGGEQYF. As DNA, the CDR3 is TGTGCCAGCAGTGTCTTGACCGGGACAGGGGGCGAGCAGTACTTC.

This clone has a handful of counts. The chain employs TRBV21-1 and TRBJ1-4; the table's D call, TRBD1, was not checked against the DNA. TRBV21-1 is a pseudogene locus. CDR3 size: 17 residues. CDR3 region: CASSKRLGGKANEKLFF. The DNA for the CDR3 is TGTGCCAGCAGCAAAAGGTTAGGGGGCAAGGCTAATGAAAAACTGTTTTTT.

The chain links TRBV9 to TRBJ1-2; 7 nucleotides agree with TRBD1. In germline, CDR1 is SGDLS, CDR2 YYNGEE. The V segment lost 3 bases and the J segment 4 bases; nucleotides outside the gene matches: 6. The CDR3 length is 14 residues. CDR3 nucleotides: TGTGCCAGCAGCGATCCGGGACAGACCTATGGCTACACCTTC. This encodes CASSDPGQTYGYTF.